A single sample gave rise to the 13 T cell receptor beta chains below, sequenced in a study of response to subunit inactivated influenza vaccine. One entry per CDR3 protein results from TCRdb running MiXCR on the RT-PCR reads. The sample has around 540,000 distinct CDR3 sequences, roughly 12% seen once. The sample was PBMCs from blood, taken on the day of vaccination. The receptors were sampled from a man aged 45-65 years who received an inactivated influenza vaccine.

J is TRBJ2-7 and V is TRBV5-1; TRBD1 matches 11 bases. Trimming took 3 bases from V and 3 from J; bases not matched to a gene: 5. The CDR3 is 15 amino acids. Per the germline V gene, CDR1 is SGHRS and CDR2 is YFSETQ. CDR3 DNA: TGCGCCAGCAGCTCATCCGGGACAGGGGGCTACGAGCAGTACTTC. Protein product: CASSSSGTGGYEQYF.

This clonotype was counted only a few times. This chain connects TRBV7-2 to TRBJ2-3; no clear D. Trimming pared 4 bases from V and 2 bases from J, leaving 10 bases between. Germline V gene sequence: CDR1 SGHTA, CDR2 FQGNSA. This CDR3 is 14 amino acids long. DNA of the CDR3: TGTGCCAGCAGCTCACTGGACCCCACAGATACGCAGTATTTT. Its protein product is CASSSLDPTDTQYF.

This clonotype showed up just a few times. The rearrangement uses TRBV7-7 and TRBJ2-5; 7 bases match TRBD1. The CDR3 length is 13 residues. With 5 bases clipped from V and 4 bases from J, the junction kept 4 bases outside the gene matches. Germline lookup yields CDR1 SSHAT and CDR2 FNYEAQ (reference sequence). CDR3 sequence (DNA): TGTGCCAGCAGCGGAAACAGGGGAGAGACCCAGTACTTC. It codes for CASSGNRGETQYF. Drawing the rest from reference TRBV7-7 and TRBJ2-5, the complete variable domain is GAGVSQSPRYKVTKRGQDVTLRCDPISSHATLYWYQQALGQGPEFLTYFNYEAQPDKSGLPSDRFSAERPEGSISTLTIQRTEQRDSAMYRCASSGNRGETQYFGPGTRLLVL.

The chain has TRBV5-4 and TRBJ2-6; D is possibly TRBD1 or TRBD2 (6 bases each). This CDR3 region has 18 residues. Germline assignment: CDR1 SGHNT and CDR2 YYREEE (reference sequence). Deletions cut 0 bases from V and 2 bases from J, with 15 bases between. This CDR3 is CASSLEPGARAGANVLTF. The CDR3, as DNA: TGTGCCAGCAGCTTGGAACCGGGGGCGAGAGCTGGGGCCAACGTCCTGACTTTC. Filled out from reference TRBV5-4 and TRBJ2-6, the complete variable domain reads ETGVTQSPTHLIKTRGQQVTLRCSSQSGHNTVSWYQQALGQGPQFIFQYYREEENGRGNFPPRFSGLQFPNYSSELNVNALELDDSALYLCASSLEPGARAGANVLTFGAGSRLTVL.

This chain links TRBV7-3 with TRBJ2-2; 7 positions agree with TRBD1. CDR3 size: 16 residues. CDR1 and CDR2 (germline): SGHTA, FQGTGA. The trim removed 0 bases at V and 5 bases at J, leaving 6 bases unmatched. The CDR3 spells CASSLTWTGYTGELFF. The CDR3 nucleotides are TGTGCCAGCAGCTTAACTTGGACAGGATATACCGGGGAGCTGTTTTTT.

The CDR3 loop is CSARVGRETQYF. For the CDR3, the DNA is TGCAGTGCTAGAGTTGGCCGGGAGACCCAGTACTTC. The V gene is TRBV20-1, the J gene TRBJ2-5; D is uncertain. With 1 base removed from V and 5 bases from J, the gap between germline ends came to 8 bases. Germline assignment: CDR1 DFQATT and CDR2 SNEGSKA (reference sequence). The CDR3 spans 12 residues.

The gene calls are TRBV20-1 and TRBJ2-1; 9 nucleotides match TRBD2. Germline lookup yields CDR1 DFQATT and CDR2 SNEGSKA (reference sequence). V dropped 6 bases and J dropped 5; count of bases not matched to a gene: 8. The length of the CDR3 is 14 residues. The CDR3 DNA reads as TGCAGTGCCATGCGACTAGCGGTCGACAATGAGCAGTTCTTC. Translation: CSAMRLAVDNEQFF.

There are a few counts of this clonotype. This CDR3 is CSARDRTRPDYEQYF. CDR3 DNA sequence: TGCAGTGCTAGAGATCGAACCAGGCCGGACTACGAGCAGTACTTC. The chain recombines TRBV20-1 with TRBJ2-7; D not certain. Deletions cut 0 bases from V and 3 bases from J, with 15 bases between. Per the germline V gene, CDR1 is DFQATT and CDR2 is SNEGSKA (reference sequence). The CDR3 spans 15 residues.

This clonotype was observed once. In nucleotides, the CDR3 is TGTGCCAGCAGCATTGGGACAGCCAATGAGCAGTTCTTC. It translates to CASSIGTANEQFF. The chain combines TRBV5-5 with TRBJ2-1, with 7 bases fitting TRBD1. The V and J ends lost 4 bases and 6 bases, in that order; junction bases with no gene match: 4. CDR3 length: 13 residues. Germline CDR1 SGHKS, CDR2 YYEKEE (reference sequence).

This rearrangement joins TRBV5-1 to TRBJ2-1, with D uncertain. V dropped 0 bases and J dropped 4 bases, with 8 bases sitting between them. CDR3 length: 14 residues. Germline CDR1 reads SGHRS; CDR2 reads YFSETQ. In DNA form, the CDR3 reads TGCGCCAGCAGCTTGGCGGAGATGTACAATGAGCAGTTCTTC. Its protein product is CASSLAEMYNEQFF.

The sample holds many counts of this clonotype. In nucleotides, the CDR3 is TGTGCCAGCAGTTTTAGGGCAGCAACAGATACGCAGTATTTT. Translating gives CASSFRAATDTQYF. This sequence joins TRBV12-3 or TRBV12-4 and TRBJ2-3; D unresolved. Deletions cut 3 bases from V and 3 bases from J, with 10 bases between. The CDR3 totals 14 residues.

The chain joins TRBV15 to TRBJ2-1; D might be TRBD2 (6 bases). The germline CDR1 and CDR2 sequences are LNHNV and YYDKDF (reference sequence). V was clipped by 3 bases and J by 13 bases, with 13 bases between them. The CDR3 loop spans 12 amino acids. This chain's CDR3 is CATSSRDLLQFF. As DNA, the CDR3 is TGTGCCACCAGCAGCCGGGACTTACTTCAGTTCTTC.

V usage is TRBV12-3 or TRBV12-4 and J usage is TRBJ1-1; the D is unclear. The CDR3 is 14 residues long. V was shortened by 1 base and J by 10 bases, with 16 bases between the two germline ends. CDR3 region: CASSLGLEVSGAFF. CDR3 in DNA: TGTGCCAGCAGTTTAGGTCTTGAGGTCTCTGGAGCTTTCTTT.